Given below is one TCR beta chain in context. CDR3 size: 12 residues. V was clipped by 8 bases and J by 0 bases; unmatched bases: 1. Germline CDR1 and CDR2: MNHEY and SVGAGI. The entry originates in a study of blood T cell repertoires in COVID-19. The method was immunoSEQ multiplex PCR; TCRdb's version includes in-frame clones alone and lacks a portion of them. There are about 250,000 clones in the sample; approximately 85% occur only once, and 4.3% lies in the top ten. The chain uses TRBV6-5 and TRBJ2-7, with 7 bases that match TRBD2. This clonotype was sampled from a woman aged 25 to 39 who had recovered from COVID-19. Sequences were obtained from PBMCs or T cells enriched from blood (not recorded which). The CDR3 is CASWGGSYEQYF. The CDR3 DNA sequence: TGTGCCAGCTGGGGGGGCTCCTACGAGCAGTACTTC.